The T cell receptor (beta chain) under discussion was sequenced for a study of identical twins. Germline values: CDR1 DFQATT, CDR2 SNEGSKA (reference sequence). Trimming took 8 bases from V and 3 from J; bases not matched to a gene: 6. CDR3 length: 13 amino acids. TCRdb reanalysed the 5' RACE reads using MiXCR and keeps one entry per CDR3 protein. The sample has 400,000 to 650,000 distinct CDR3 sequences, 20% to 25% seen once. This same sample was also taken into another study, of T cells expressing NK-cell markers.

What was sequenced was CD4+ T cells sorted from blood. This rearrangement joins TRBV20-1 to TRBJ2-3; 9 nucleotides agree with TRBD2. The clonotype originates from a woman under 30 in good health. In DNA form, the CDR3 reads TGCAGTCCCCTAGCGGGAAGGACAGATACGCAGTATTTT. Protein product: CSPLAGRTDTQYF.